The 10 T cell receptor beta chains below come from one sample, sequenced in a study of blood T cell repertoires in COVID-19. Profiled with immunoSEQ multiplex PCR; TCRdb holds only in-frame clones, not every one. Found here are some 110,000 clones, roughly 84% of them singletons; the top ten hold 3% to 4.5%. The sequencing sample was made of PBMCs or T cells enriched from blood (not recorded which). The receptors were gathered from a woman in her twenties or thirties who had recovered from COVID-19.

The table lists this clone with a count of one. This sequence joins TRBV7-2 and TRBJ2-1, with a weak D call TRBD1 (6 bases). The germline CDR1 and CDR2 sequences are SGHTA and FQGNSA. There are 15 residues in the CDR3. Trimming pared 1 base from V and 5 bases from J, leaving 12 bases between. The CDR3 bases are TGTGCCAGCAGCTTAGGGCAGGGGATCAACAATGAGCAGTTCTTC. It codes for CASSLGQGINNEQFF.

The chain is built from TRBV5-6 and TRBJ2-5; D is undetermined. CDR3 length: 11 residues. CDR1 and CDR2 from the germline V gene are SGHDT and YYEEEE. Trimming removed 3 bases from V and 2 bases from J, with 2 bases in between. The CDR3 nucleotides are TGTGCCAGCAGCTCGCAAGAGACCCAGTACTTC. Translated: CASSSQETQYF.

The CDR3 DNA is TGTGCCAGCAGCCACGGGACTAGCGGGAGGCGGGCCTACGAGCAGTACTTC. Residues: CASSHGTSGRRAYEQYF. The chain is built from TRBV3-1 (or the pseudogene TRBV3-2) and TRBJ2-7; 15 bases are shared with TRBD2. V shed 3 bases and J 2 bases; nucleotides not matched to a gene: 5. Germline CDR1 and CDR2: LGHDT and YNNKEL (reference sequence). This CDR3 has 17 amino acids.

CDR3: CASSSAKYEQYF. The CDR3 region has the DNA TGTGCCAGCAGTTCCGCGAAATACGAGCAGTACTTC. The chain recombines TRBV28 with TRBJ2-7; unclear D gene. V was shortened by 4 bases and J by 4 bases, with 8 bases between the two germline ends. This CDR3 has 12 residues. From germline, CDR1 is MDHEN and CDR2 SYDVKM.

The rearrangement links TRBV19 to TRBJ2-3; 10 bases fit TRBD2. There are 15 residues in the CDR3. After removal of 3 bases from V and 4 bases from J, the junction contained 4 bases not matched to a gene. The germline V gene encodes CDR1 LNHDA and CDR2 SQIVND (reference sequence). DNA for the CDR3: TGTGCCAGTAGTATCGGCCTAGCGGGAGCAGATACGCAGTATTTT. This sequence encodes CASSIGLAGADTQYF.

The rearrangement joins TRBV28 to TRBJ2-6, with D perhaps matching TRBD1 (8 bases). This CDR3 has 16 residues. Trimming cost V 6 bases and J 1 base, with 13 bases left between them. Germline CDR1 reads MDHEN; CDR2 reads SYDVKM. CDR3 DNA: TGTGCCAGCAGCACAGGGGGACTATCTGGGGCCAACGTCCTGACTTTC. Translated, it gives CASSTGGLSGANVLTF.

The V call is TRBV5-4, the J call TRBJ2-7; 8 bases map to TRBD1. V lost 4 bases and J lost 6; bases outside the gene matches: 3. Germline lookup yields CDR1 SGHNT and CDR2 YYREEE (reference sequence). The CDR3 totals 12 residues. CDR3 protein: CASSPDRVEQYF. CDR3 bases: TGTGCCAGCAGCCCGGACAGGGTCGAGCAGTACTTC.

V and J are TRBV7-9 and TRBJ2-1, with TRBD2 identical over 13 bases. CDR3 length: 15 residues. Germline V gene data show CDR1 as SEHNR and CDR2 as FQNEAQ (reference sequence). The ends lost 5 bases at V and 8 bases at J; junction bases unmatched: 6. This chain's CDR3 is CASSGTSGRADEQFF. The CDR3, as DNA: TGTGCCAGCAGCGGCACTAGCGGGAGGGCCGATGAGCAGTTCTTC. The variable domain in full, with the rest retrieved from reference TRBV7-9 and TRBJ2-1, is DTGVSQNPRHKITKRGQNVTFRCDPISEHNRLYWYRQTLGQGPEFLTYFQNEAQLEKSRLLSDRFSAERPKGSFSTLEIQRTEQGDSAMYLCASSGTSGRADEQFFGPGTRLTVL.

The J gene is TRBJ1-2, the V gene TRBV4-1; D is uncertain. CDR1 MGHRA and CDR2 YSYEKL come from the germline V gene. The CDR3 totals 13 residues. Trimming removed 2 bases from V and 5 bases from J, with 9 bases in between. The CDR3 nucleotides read TGCGCCAGCAGCCAATTAGGGAGATATGGCTACACCTTC. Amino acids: CASSQLGRYGYTF.

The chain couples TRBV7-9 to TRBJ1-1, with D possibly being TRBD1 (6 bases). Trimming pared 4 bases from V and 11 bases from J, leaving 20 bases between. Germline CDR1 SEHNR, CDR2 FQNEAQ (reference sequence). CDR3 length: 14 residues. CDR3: CASSYDRMGQAAFF. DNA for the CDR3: TGTGCCAGCAGCTACGACAGGATGGGGCAAGCGGCTTTCTTT.